This T cell receptor (beta chain) was captured in a study of blood T cell repertoires in COVID-19. Study information: T cells, B-cell-depleted T cells, or PBMCs supplied cDNA or gDNA.

There are a few counts of this clone. The table came from immunoSEQ multiplex PCR; TCRdb's copy has only in-frame clones and leaves some out. The sample records around 130,000 clones, approximately 92% being singletons. CDR3 length: 14 amino acids. From germline, CDR1 is LNHNV and CDR2 YYDKDF (reference sequence). V was trimmed by 6 bases and J by 1 base, leaving 12 bases between them. The specimen was peripheral blood. The TCR comes from a man between 65 and 79 years old with active or convalescent COVID-19. The chain couples TRBV15 to TRBJ1-1, with D possibly being TRBD1 (5 bases). CDR3 sequence (DNA): TGTGCCACCAGACCCTGGGGGGGGAACACTGAAGCTTTCTTT. Encoded protein: CATRPWGGNTEAFF.